This TCR beta chain was captured by sequencing in a study of beta chain features in type 1 diabetes. Notes on the study in general: Within each of all four CD4+ subsets, Type 1 diabetes patients had TCRB CDR3s that were moderately but significantly shorter.

This clone was detected a few times. What it binds is unknown. About 110 mL of blood, on average, came from one heparinised draw per donor. Per germline, CDR1 SGHTA and CDR2 FQGNSA. The germline V and J ends were trimmed by 2 bases and 7 bases, with 9 bases remaining between them. The CDR3 has 14 residues. The isolated RNA, all of it, was reverse transcribed, so expressed TCRB transcripts were what got sequenced. The method was immunoSEQ multiplex PCR; TCRdb's version includes in-frame clones alone and lacks a portion of them. This table holds about 340,000 clones, about a tenth found once. The source of this sequence is a man aged 25 to 40 with type 1 diabetes. The chain joins TRBV7-2 to TRBJ1-6, with D unresolved. Sequenced: central memory CD4+ T cells from blood. The CDR3 region has the DNA TGTGCCAGCAGCTTATCCTGGACGAATTCACCCCTCCACTTT. Protein product: CASSLSWTNSPLHF.